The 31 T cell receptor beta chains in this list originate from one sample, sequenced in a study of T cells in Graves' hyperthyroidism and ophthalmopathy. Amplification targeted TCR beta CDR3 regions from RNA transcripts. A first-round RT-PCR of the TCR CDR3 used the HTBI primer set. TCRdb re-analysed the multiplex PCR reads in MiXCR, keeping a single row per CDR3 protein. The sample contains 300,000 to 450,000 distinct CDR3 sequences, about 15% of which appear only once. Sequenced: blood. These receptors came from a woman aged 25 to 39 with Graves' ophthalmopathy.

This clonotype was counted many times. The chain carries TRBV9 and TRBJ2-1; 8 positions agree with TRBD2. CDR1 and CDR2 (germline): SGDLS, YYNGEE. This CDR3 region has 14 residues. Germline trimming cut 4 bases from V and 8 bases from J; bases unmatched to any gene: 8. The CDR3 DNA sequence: TGTGCCAGCAGCCTCTTAGCGGGGATGTATGAGCAGTTCTTC. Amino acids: CASSLLAGMYEQFF. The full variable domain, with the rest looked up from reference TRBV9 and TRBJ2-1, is DSGVTQTPKHLITATGQRVTLRCSPRSGDLSVYWYQQSLDQGLQFLIQYYNGEERAKGNILERFSAQQFPDLHSELNLSSLELGDSALYFCASSLLAGMYEQFFGPGTRLTVL.

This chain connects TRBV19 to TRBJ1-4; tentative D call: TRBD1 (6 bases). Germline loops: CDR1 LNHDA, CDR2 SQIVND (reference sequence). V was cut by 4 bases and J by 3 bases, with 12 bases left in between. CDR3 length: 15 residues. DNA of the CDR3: TGTGCCAGTAGTAGAACAGGGATGGCTAATGAAAAACTGTTTTTT. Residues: CASSRTGMANEKLFF.

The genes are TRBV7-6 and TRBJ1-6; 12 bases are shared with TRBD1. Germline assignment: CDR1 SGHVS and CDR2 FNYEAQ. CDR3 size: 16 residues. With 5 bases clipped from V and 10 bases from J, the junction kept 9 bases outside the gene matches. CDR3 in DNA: TGTGCCAGCAGCCGAGCCGGGACAGGGGGCTGGTCACCCCTCCACTTT. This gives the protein CASSRAGTGGWSPLHF.

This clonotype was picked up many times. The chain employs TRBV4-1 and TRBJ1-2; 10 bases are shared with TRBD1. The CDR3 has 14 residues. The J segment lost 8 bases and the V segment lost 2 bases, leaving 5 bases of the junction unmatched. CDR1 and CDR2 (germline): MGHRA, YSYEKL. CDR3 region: CASSQPGTGAGYTF. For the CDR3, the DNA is TGCGCCAGCAGCCAACCCGGGACAGGGGCCGGCTACACCTTC.

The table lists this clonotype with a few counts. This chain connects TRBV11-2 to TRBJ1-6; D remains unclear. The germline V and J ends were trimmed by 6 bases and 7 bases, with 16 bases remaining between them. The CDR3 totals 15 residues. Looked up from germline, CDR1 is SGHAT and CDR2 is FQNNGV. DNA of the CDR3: TGTGCCAGCAGACCGACCGGGCTCCAAAATTCACCCCTCCACTTT. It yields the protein CASRPTGLQNSPLHF.

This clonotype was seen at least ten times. The CDR3 DNA follows: TGTGCCAGCAGCTCAAGGACAGGCCCGGCTAAATCACCCCTCCACTTT. Translating it yields CASSSRTGPAKSPLHF. This chain connects TRBV13 to TRBJ1-6; 7 bases map to TRBD1. The CDR3 is 16 residues long. Per germline, CDR1 PRHDT and CDR2 FYEKMQ (reference sequence). V gave up 4 bases and J gave up 10 bases; unmatched junction bases: 13. The whole variable domain, filled in from reference TRBV13 and TRBJ1-6, reads AAGVIQSPRHLIKEKRETATLKCYPIPRHDTVYWYQQGPGQDPQFLISFYEKMQSDKGSIPDRFSAQQFSDYHSELNMSSLELGDSALYFCASSSRTGPAKSPLHFGNGTRLTVT.

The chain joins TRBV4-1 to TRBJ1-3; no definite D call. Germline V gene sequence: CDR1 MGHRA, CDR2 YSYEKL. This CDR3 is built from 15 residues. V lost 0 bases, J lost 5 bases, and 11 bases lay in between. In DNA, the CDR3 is TGCGCCAGCAGCCAAGAGGTTTCGTCTAGAAACACCATATATTTT. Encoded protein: CASSQEVSSRNTIYF.

The CDR3 protein is CASRRSYEQYF. The DNA of the CDR3 is TGTGCCAGCAGGAGGAGCTACGAGCAGTACTTC. This sequence joins TRBV6-4 and TRBJ2-7; D gene ambiguous. Germline CDR1 reads MRHNA; CDR2 reads SNTAGT. The V end lost 6 bases, the J end lost 3 bases, and 6 bases lay between the germline ends. This CDR3 is 11 amino acids long.

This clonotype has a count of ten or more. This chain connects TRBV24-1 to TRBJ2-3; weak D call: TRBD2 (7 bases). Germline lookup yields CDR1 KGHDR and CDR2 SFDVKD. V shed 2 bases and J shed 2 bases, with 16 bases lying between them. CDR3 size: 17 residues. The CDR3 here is CATSDWGGGAHTDTQYF. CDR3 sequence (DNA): TGTGCCACCAGTGATTGGGGCGGGGGCGCACACACAGATACGCAGTATTTT.

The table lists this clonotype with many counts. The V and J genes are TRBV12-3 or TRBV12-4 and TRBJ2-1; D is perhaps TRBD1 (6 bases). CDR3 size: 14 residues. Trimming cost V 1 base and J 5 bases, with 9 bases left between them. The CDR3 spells CASSLGGQNNEQFF. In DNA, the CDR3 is TGTGCCAGCAGTTTAGGCGGACAGAACAATGAGCAGTTCTTC.

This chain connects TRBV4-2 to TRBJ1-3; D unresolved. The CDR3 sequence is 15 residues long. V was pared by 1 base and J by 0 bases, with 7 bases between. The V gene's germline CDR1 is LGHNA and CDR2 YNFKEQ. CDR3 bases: TGTGCCAGCAGCCAAGTGAGCAACTCTGGAAACACCATATATTTT. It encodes CASSQVSNSGNTIYF.

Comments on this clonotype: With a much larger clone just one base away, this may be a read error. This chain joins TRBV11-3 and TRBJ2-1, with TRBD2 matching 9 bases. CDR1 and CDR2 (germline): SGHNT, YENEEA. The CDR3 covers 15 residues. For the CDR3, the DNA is TGTGCCATCAGCTTTCATAGCGGGGGCAACAATGAGCAGTTCTTC. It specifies CAISFHSGGNNEQFF.

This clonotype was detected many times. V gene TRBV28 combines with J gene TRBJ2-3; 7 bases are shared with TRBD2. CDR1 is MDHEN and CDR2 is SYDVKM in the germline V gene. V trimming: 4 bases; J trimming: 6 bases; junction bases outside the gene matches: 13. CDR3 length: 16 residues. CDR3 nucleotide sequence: TGTGCCAGCAGTTCCTATAAAGCGGGGTCGCTCGATACGCAGTATTTT. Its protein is CASSSYKAGSLDTQYF.

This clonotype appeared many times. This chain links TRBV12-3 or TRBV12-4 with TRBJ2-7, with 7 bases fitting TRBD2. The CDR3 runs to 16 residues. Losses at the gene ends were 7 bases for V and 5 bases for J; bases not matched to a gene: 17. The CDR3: CASTLRGGYTKDEQYF. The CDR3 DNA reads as TGTGCCAGCACCCTGCGGGGAGGGTACACTAAGGACGAGCAGTACTTC.

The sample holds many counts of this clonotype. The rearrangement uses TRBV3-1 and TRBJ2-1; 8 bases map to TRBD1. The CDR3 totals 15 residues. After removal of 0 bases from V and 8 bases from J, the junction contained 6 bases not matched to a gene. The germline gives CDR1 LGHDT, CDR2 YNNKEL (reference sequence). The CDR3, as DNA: TGTGCCAGCAGCCAAGAGACAGGGGCCCACCATGAGCAGTTCTTC. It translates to CASSQETGAHHEQFF.

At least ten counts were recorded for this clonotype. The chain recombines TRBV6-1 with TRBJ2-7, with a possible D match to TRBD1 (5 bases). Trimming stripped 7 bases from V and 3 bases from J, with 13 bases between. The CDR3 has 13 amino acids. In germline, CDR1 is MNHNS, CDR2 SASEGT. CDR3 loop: CASTRTTNYEQYF. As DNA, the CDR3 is TGTGCCAGCACAAGGACAACGAACTACGAGCAGTACTTC.

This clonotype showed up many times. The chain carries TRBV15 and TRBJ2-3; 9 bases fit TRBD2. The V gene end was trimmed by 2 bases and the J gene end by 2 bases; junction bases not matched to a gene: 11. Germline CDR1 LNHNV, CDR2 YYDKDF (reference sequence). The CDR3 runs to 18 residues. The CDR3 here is CATSRTQTGTSITDTQYF. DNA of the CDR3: TGTGCCACCAGCAGAACGCAAACCGGGACTAGCATCACAGATACGCAGTATTTT.

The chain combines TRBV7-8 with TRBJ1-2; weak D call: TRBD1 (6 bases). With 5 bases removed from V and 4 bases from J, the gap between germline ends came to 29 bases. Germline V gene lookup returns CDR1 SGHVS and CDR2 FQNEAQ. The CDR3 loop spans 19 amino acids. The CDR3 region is CASSPRPWGQASPSYGYTF. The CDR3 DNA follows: TGTGCCAGCAGCCCCCGCCCCTGGGGGCAGGCCTCCCCCAGCTATGGCTACACCTTC.

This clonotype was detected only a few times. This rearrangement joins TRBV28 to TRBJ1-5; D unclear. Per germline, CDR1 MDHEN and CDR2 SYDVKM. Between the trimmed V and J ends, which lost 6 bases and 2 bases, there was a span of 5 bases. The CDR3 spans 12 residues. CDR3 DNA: TGTGCCAGCAGGGTGGGCAATCAGCCCCAGCATTTT. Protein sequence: CASRVGNQPQHF.

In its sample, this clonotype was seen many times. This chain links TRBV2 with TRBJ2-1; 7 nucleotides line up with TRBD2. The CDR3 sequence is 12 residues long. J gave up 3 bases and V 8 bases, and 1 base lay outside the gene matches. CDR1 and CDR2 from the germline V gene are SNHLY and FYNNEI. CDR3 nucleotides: TGTGCCAGCGGGAGGGACTACAATGAGCAGTTCTTC. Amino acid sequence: CASGRDYNEQFF. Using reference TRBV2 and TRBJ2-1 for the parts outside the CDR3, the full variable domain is EPEVTQTPSHQVTQMGQEVILRCVPISNHLYFYWYRQILGQKVEFLVSFYNNEISEKSEIFDDQFSVERPDGSNFTLKIRSTKLEDSAMYFCASGRDYNEQFFGPGTRLTVL.

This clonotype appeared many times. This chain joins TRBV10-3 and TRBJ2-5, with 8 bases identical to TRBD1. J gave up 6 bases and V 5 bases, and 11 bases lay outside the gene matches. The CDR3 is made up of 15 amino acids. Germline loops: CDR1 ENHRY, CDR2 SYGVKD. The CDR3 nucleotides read TGTGCCATCAGTCCCGGGACAGGAGAAAAGAAGACCCAGTACTTC. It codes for CAISPGTGEKKTQYF.

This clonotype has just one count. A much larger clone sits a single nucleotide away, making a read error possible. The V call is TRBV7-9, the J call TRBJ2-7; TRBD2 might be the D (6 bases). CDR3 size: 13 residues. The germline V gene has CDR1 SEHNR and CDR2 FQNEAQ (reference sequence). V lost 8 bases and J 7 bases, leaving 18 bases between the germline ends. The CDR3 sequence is CASGTAGPPEQYF. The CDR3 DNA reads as TGTGCCAGCGGTACGGCGGGACCTCCGGAGCAGTACTTC.

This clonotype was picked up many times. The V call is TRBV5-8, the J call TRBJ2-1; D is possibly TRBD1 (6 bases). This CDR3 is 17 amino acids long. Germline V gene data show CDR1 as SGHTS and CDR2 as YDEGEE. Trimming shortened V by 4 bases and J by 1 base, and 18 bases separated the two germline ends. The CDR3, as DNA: TGTGCCAGCAGCCGAACGGACAGCTTTTGGTCCTACAATGAGCAGTTCTTC. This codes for CASSRTDSFWSYNEQFF.

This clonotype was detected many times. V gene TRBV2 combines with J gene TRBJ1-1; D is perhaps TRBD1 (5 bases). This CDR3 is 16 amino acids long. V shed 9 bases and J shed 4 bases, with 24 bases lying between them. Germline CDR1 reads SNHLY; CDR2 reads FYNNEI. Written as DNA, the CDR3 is TGTGCCAGGGGGGGAGAGGGACCCCTTCGTGGCACTGAAGCTTTCTTT. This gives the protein CARGGEGPLRGTEAFF. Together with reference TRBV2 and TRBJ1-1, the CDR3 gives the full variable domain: EPEVTQTPSHQVTQMGQEVILRCVPISNHLYFYWYRQILGQKVEFLVSFYNNEISEKSEIFDDQFSVERPDGSNFTLKIRSTKLEDSAMYFCARGGEGPLRGTEAFFGQGTRLTVV.

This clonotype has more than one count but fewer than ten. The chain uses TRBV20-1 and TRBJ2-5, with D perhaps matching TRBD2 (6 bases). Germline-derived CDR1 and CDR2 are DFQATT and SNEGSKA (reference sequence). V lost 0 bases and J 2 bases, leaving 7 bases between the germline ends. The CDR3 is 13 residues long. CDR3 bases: TGCAGTGCTAGAGAGACTAGACAAGAGACCCAGTACTTC. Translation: CSARETRQETQYF.

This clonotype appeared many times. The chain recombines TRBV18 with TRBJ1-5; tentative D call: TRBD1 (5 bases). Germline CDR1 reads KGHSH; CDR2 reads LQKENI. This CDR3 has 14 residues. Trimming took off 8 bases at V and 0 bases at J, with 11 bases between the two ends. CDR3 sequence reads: CASGGADSNQPQHF. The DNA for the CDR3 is TGTGCCAGCGGCGGGGCGGATAGCAATCAGCCCCAGCATTTT.

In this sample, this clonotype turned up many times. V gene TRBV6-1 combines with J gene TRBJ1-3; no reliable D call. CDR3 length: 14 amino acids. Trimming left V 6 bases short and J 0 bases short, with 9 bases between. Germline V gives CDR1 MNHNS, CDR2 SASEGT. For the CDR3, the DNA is TGTGCCAGCAGGTCTATTTACTCTGGAAACACCATATATTTT. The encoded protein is CASRSIYSGNTIYF.

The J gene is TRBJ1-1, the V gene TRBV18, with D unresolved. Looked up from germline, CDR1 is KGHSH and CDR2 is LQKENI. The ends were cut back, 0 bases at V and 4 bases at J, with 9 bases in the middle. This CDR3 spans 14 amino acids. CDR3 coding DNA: TGTGCCAGCTCACCACCGGGCCGCGGCACTGAAGCTTTCTTT. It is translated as CASSPPGRGTEAFF. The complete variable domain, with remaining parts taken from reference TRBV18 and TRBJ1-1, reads NAGVMQNPRHLVRRRGQEARLRCSPMKGHSHVYWYRQLPEEGLKFMVYLQKENIIDESGMPKERFSAEFPKEGPSILRIQQVVRGDSAAYFCASSPPGRGTEAFFGQGTRLTVV.

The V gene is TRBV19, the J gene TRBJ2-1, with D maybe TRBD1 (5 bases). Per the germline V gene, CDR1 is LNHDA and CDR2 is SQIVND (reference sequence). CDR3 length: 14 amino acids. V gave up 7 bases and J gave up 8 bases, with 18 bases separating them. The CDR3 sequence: CASNPRLGAHEQFF. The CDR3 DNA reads TGTGCCAGTAACCCTAGGCTTGGGGCCCATGAGCAGTTCTTC.

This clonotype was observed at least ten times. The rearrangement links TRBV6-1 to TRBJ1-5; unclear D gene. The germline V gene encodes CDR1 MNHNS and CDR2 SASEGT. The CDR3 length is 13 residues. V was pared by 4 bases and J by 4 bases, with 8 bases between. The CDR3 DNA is TGTGCCAGCAGTGGACGGGAGAATCAGCCCCAGCATTTT. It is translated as CASSGRENQPQHF.

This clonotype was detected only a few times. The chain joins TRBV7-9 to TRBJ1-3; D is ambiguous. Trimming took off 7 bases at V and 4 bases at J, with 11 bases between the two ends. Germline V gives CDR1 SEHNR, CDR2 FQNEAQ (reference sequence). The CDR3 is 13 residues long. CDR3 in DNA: TGTGCCAGCAAGTCGGGAGTCGGAAACACCATATATTTT. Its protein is CASKSGVGNTIYF.